This TCR beta chain was documented in a study of shared clonotypes between healthy human individuals. Study as a whole: A couple of female and a few male donors aged 18 to 49 were enrolled.

Study conclusions and caveats: The sole specimen, blood, was sampled, and tissue repertoires likely differ. Read depth was anticipated to influence clonotype sharing among donors.

The data were produced by immunoSEQ multiplex PCR, yet TCRdb's version contains in-frame clones alone and is incomplete. The sample lists some 450,000 clones, roughly three quarters occurring once. Concerning this clone: Its antigen is unknown.

The study enrolled healthy HIV-negative adults without recent acute infections or vaccinations as donors. The sequenced sample was PBMCs. The sequence was collected from a woman aged 40 to 50 in good health. Some clones in this sample may be carry-over from other donors' samples.

The CDR3 here is CASSPPSGRQALYNEQFF. The CDR3 nucleotides are TGTGCCAGCTCACCACCTAGCGGGAGACAGGCTCTCTACAATGAGCAGTTCTTC. The V gene is TRBV18, the J gene TRBJ2-1; TRBD2 matches 9 bases. Germline CDR1 KGHSH, CDR2 LQKENI. Trimming at V came to 0 bases and at J to 3 bases, leaving 9 bases not matched to a gene. The CDR3 runs 18 residues.